Listed below are T cell receptor beta chains from one sample, sequenced in a study of Graves' ophthalmopathy and Graves' hyperthyroidism. TCRdb re-derived calls from the multiplex PCR reads in MiXCR, one entry per CDR3 protein. The sample contains some 160,000 distinct CDR3 sequences, 30% to 45% of which appear only once. Sequenced sample: peripheral blood. Every receptor here comes from a man in his thirties or forties with Graves' ophthalmopathy. Each CDR3 is given with its conserved first and last residue. The D gene is left open where the match is weak. For some rows the clone size is stated as once, few or many, or as a class when expanded; others skip it.

size	V	D	J	length	DNA	CDR3
medium-sized	TRBV20-1	NA	TRBJ1-5	13	TGCAGTGCTAGAGATCTTTTTGGTCAGCCCCAGCATTTT	CSARDLFGQPQHF
NA	TRBV7-2	TRBD1	TRBJ1-6	16	TGTGCCAGCAGCTTGTTCCAGGGGGCGGAGAATTCACCCCTCCACTTT	CASSLFQGAENSPLHF
many	TRBV20-1	NA	TRBJ1-1	13	TGCAGTACCGGCGGGGGGGATGTGGCTGAAGCTTTCTTT	CSTGGGDVAEAFF
many	TRBV12-3/TRBV12-4	TRBD2	TRBJ2-7	15	TGTGCCAGCAGTTTGACGGCTAGCGGTACCTACGAGCAGTACTTC	CASSLTASGTYEQYF
many	TRBV4-3	TRBD1	TRBJ1-5	15	TGCGCCAGCAGCCAAGAGACAGGGGGCAATCAGCCCCAGCATTTT	CASSQETGGNQPQHF
NA	TRBV12-3/TRBV12-4	NA	TRBJ2-5	18	TGTGCCAGCAGTTTAGGTTTCCGGGTGGCGCTAGATCAAGAGACCCAGTACTTC	CASSLGFRVALDQETQYF
many	TRBV9	NA	TRBJ2-3	13	TGTGCCAGCAGCCCCCGGACCACAGATACGCAGTATTTT	CASSPRTTDTQYF
NA	TRBV6-1	TRBD1	TRBJ2-5	15	TGTGCCAGCAGTCCTCCTCAGGGGGCCCAAGAGACCCAGTACTTC	CASSPPQGAQETQYF
many	TRBV15	NA	TRBJ1-6	15	TGTGCCACCAGCAGCGGGGCCCTTTATAATTCACCCCTCCACTTT	CATSSGALYNSPLHF
NA	TRBV11-2	NA	TRBJ1-3	13	TGTGCCAGCAGCTTTCCGGGGGGAAACACCATATATTTT	CASSFPGGNTIYF
few	TRBV6-5	NA	TRBJ2-2	15	TGTGCCAGCAGTTACTTTGCAGGGAGAACCGGGGAGCTGTTTTTT	CASSYFAGRTGELFF
many	TRBV15	NA	TRBJ1-2	14	TGTGCCACCAGCAGAGTCCGGGGGCCCGATGGCTACACCTTC	CATSRVRGPDGYTF
many	TRBV30	NA	TRBJ1-1	12	TGTGCCTGGACCTCCGGGGGTATGAGAGCTTTCTTT	CAWTSGGMRAFF
NA	TRBV28	TRBD1	TRBJ1-6	16	TGTGCCAGCAGCTCCCCCCCGGGACAGGGAAATTCACCCCTCCACTTT	CASSSPPGQGNSPLHF
NA	TRBV6-2/TRBV6-3	TRBD1	TRBJ2-5	12	TGTGCCAGCCGGGACAGGGAAGAGACCCAGTACTTC	CASRDREETQYF
NA	TRBV7-2	NA	TRBJ1-1	11	TGTGCCAGCAGCTTAAGGAGCCAGGCTTTCTTT	CASSLRSQAFF
many	TRBV6-5	NA	TRBJ1-6	15	TGTGCCAGCAGTTACCGAGGGACGTCCCCGGGACCCCTCCACTTT	CASSYRGTSPGPLHF